The TCR beta chain described here comes from a study of identical twins. With V trimmed by 5 bases and J by 7 bases, 7 bases remained unmatched. The germline CDR1 and CDR2 sequences are SQVTM and ANQGSEA. This CDR3 region has 13 residues. Template switching added a universal primer site, and cDNA bore unique molecular identifiers. TCRdb redid the calling of the 5' RACE reads with MiXCR, one entry per CDR3 protein. The sample lists some 1,700,000 distinct CDR3 sequences; less than 40% were seen once. Donors uniformly comprised healthy Caucasians. The TCR originated in a newborn girl in good health. J is TRBJ1-4 and V is TRBV29-1, with 7 nucleotides matching TRBD1. Sequences were obtained from cord blood. CDR3: CSVRGQRGEKLFF. The DNA of the CDR3 is TGCAGCGTTCGGGGACAGAGGGGTGAAAAACTGTTTTTT.